These 14 T cell receptor beta chains were all obtained from the same sample, sequenced in a study of blood T cell repertoires in COVID-19. Using immunoSEQ multiplex PCR, the repertoire was profiled, and TCRdb retains in-frame clones only, with some absent. The sample carries 35,000 to 45,000 clones, almost 90% recorded once. Sequencing input: peripheral blood. Receptors originate from a human donor in a cohort sampled during active COVID-19.

The rearrangement joins TRBV24-1 to TRBJ2-1; 11 bases are shared with TRBD1. The CDR3 has 15 amino acids. Looked up from germline, CDR1 is KGHDR and CDR2 is SFDVKD. The V and J ends lost 3 bases and 9 bases, in that order; junction bases with no gene match: 6. The CDR3 nucleotides are TGTGCCACCAGTGATCCTGGACAGGGGGCAACTGAGCAGTTCTTC. This translates into CATSDPGQGATEQFF.

The rearrangement uses TRBV6-5 and TRBJ1-3, with TRBD1 identical over 7 bases. Unmatched junction bases numbered 11, after V lost 10 bases and J lost 2 bases. The germline gives CDR1 MNHEY, CDR2 SVGAGI. The length of the CDR3 is 15 residues. The DNA for the CDR3 is TGTGCCACTGGGAAAACAGGGGACACTGGAAACACCATATATTTT. This encodes CATGKTGDTGNTIYF.

The count of this clone is one. This chain joins TRBV7-3 and TRBJ2-3; 8 nucleotides match TRBD1. The CDR3 is made up of 14 amino acids. Germline V CDR1 and CDR2: SGHTA, FQGTGA. V was pared by 5 bases and J by 3 bases, with 4 bases of the junction left unmatched. The CDR3 protein is CASSAGQGTDTQYF. CDR3 in DNA: TGTGCCAGCAGCGCCGGACAGGGAACAGATACGCAGTATTTT.

The chain has TRBV4-3 and TRBJ2-1; TRBD2 matches 7 bases. Trimming removed 2 bases from V and 0 bases from J; junction bases left unmatched: 19. CDR1 and CDR2 from the germline V gene are LGHNA and YSLEER. The CDR3 is 21 residues long. The CDR3 region has the DNA TGCGCCAGCAGCCAAATAGGTGACAGTCAATGGCGGGGGAACTCCTACAATGAGCAGTTCTTC. Amino acid sequence: CASSQIGDSQWRGNSYNEQFF.

This clone was detected once. The chain uses TRBV29-1 and TRBJ2-2, with a weak D call TRBD2 (6 bases). The length of the CDR3 is 13 residues. CDR1 is SQVTM and CDR2 is ANQGSEA in the germline V gene. With 4 bases removed from V and 1 base from J, the gap between germline ends came to 7 bases. CDR3 region: CSVVGGNTGELFF. The DNA of the CDR3 is TGCAGCGTTGTGGGAGGGAACACCGGGGAGCTGTTTTTT.

J is TRBJ1-2 and V is TRBV6-2 or TRBV6-3; TRBD1 agrees at 7 bases. The germline V gene encodes CDR1 MNHEY and CDR2 SVGEGT. V lost 2 bases to trimming and J lost 4 bases; unmatched junction nucleotides: 13. The CDR3 length is 17 residues. The CDR3 is CASSYLPIPGQIYGYTF. The CDR3 nucleotides are TGTGCCAGCAGTTACCTCCCTATCCCGGGACAGATCTATGGCTACACCTTC.

This chain uses TRBV5-4 with TRBJ2-2; D uncertain. The CDR3 contains 12 residues. The ends were cut back, 4 bases at V and 4 bases at J, with 5 bases in the middle. Germline V CDR1 and CDR2: SGHNT, YYREEE (reference sequence). The CDR3 nucleotides read TGTGCCAGCAGCCGGAGCACCGGGGAGCTGTTTTTT. It is translated as CASSRSTGELFF.

J is TRBJ2-1 and V is TRBV7-6, with D possibly being TRBD1 (6 bases). The CDR3 contains 17 residues. Trimming removed 4 bases from V and 8 bases from J, with 24 bases in between. Germline V gives CDR1 SGHVS, CDR2 FNYEAQ. CDR3 region: CASSYTPAQGVGDEQFF. Written as DNA, the CDR3 is TGTGCCAGCAGCTATACCCCGGCACAGGGCGTTGGTGATGAGCAGTTCTTC.

The rearrangement uses TRBV6-5 and TRBJ2-7, with D maybe TRBD2 (7 bases). Germline-derived CDR1 and CDR2 are MNHEY and SVGAGI. This CDR3 has 14 amino acids. The V and J ends lost 6 bases and 2 bases respectively, with 14 bases between them. The chain's CDR3 is CASRRGGEPYEQYF. The CDR3 nucleotides are TGTGCCAGCAGGAGGGGGGGTGAGCCCTACGAGCAGTACTTC.

This chain links TRBV5-4 with TRBJ2-3, with D tentatively TRBD2 (5 bases). Germline V gene sequence: CDR1 SGHNT, CDR2 YYREEE (reference sequence). Trimming cost V 4 bases and J 0 bases, with 6 bases left between them. The CDR3 consists of 13 residues. Here the CDR3 DNA reads TGTGCCAGCAGCCCGGGGAGCACAGATACGCAGTATTTT. Protein: CASSPGSTDTQYF.

This clone was found once. The chain employs TRBV30 and TRBJ1-2; TRBD1 matches 7 bases. The V gene's germline CDR1 is GTSNPN and CDR2 SVGIG (reference sequence). V gave up 8 bases and J gave up 2 bases; unmatched junction bases: 2. The CDR3 is 11 amino acids. The CDR3 spells CAEQGNYGYTF. CDR3 DNA: TGTGCCGAACAGGGGAACTATGGCTACACCTTC.

The V and J genes are TRBV6-5 and TRBJ1-2; tentatively, D is TRBD1 (6 bases). Looked up from germline, CDR1 is MNHEY and CDR2 is SVGAGI. The CDR3 spans 15 residues. V lost 8 bases and J 0 bases, leaving 16 bases between the germline ends. CDR3 loop: CASAGKQGPNYGYTF. Here the CDR3 DNA reads TGTGCCAGCGCTGGGAAACAGGGTCCTAACTATGGCTACACCTTC.

The chain carries TRBV11-2 and TRBJ2-7, with 7 nucleotides matching TRBD1. V was clipped by 6 bases and J by 2 bases; unmatched bases: 4. Germline values: CDR1 SGHAT, CDR2 FQNNGV. The CDR3 covers 13 residues. The chain's CDR3 is CASSRQGPYEQYF. The CDR3 nucleotides are TGTGCCAGCAGTCGACAGGGACCCTACGAGCAGTACTTC.

This sequence joins TRBV6-5 and TRBJ1-1; D perhaps matches TRBD1 (5 bases). CDR3 size: 13 residues. Germline V gives CDR1 MNHEY, CDR2 SVGAGI. Trimming removed 10 bases from V and 3 bases from J, with 15 bases in between. The CDR3 DNA reads TGTGCCACCTCGGGACTAACCCACACTGAAGCTTTCTTT. Its translation is CATSGLTHTEAFF.